This T cell receptor (beta chain) was captured by sequencing in a study of Graves' ophthalmopathy and Graves' hyperthyroidism. This clonotype was found many times. The TCR beta CDR3 regions underwent amplification from RNA transcripts. The workflow started with a first-round RT-PCR run with HTBI primers and then moved on to a second-round multiplex PCR. One entry per CDR3 protein results from TCRdb running MiXCR on the multiplex PCR reads. The repertoire consists of more than 300,000 distinct CDR3 sequences, with 17% occurring once and the leading ten covering 2.4%. This sequence was found in an adult woman with stable Graves' hyperthyroidism. The source material was peripheral blood.

CDR3 region: CASSFPGQTYEQYF. CDR3 DNA sequence: TGTGCCAGCAGTTTCCCAGGACAGACCTACGAGCAGTACTTC. The chain uses TRBV6-2 or TRBV6-3 and TRBJ2-7, with D perhaps matching TRBD1 (6 bases). This CDR3 is built from 14 residues. Germline CDR1 reads MNHEY; CDR2 reads SVGEGT. Between the trimmed V and J ends, which lost 4 bases and 2 bases, there was a span of 12 bases.